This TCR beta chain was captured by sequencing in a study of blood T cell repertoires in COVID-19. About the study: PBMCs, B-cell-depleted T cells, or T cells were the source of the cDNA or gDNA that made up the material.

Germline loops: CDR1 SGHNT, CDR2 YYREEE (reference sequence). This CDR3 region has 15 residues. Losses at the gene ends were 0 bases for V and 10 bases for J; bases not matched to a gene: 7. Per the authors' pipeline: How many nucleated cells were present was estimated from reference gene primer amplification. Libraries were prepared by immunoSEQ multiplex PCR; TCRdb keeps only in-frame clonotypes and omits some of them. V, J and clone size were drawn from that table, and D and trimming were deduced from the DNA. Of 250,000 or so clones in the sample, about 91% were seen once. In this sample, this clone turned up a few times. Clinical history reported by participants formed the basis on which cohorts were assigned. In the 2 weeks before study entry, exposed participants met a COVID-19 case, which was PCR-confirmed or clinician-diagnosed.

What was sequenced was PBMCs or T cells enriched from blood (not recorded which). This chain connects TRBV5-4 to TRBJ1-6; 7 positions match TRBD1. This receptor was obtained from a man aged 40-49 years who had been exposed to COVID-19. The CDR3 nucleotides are TGTGCCAGCAGCTTGGTGACAGGGATGGGGTCACCCCTCCACTTT. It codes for CASSLVTGMGSPLHF.